This T cell receptor (beta chain) derives from a study of blood T cell repertoires in COVID-19. As for the study in general: Specimens from acute and convalescent COVID-19 originated in the United States, Italy and Spain. Sample material is recorded as cDNA or gDNA derived from T cells, B-cell-depleted T cells, or PBMCs.

This CDR3 has 13 amino acids. Germline loops: CDR1 LNHDA, CDR2 SQIVND (reference sequence). Unmatched junction bases numbered 4, after V lost 3 bases and J lost 6 bases. As originally analysed: Nucleated cell counts were estimated from reference gene primer amplification. The assay was immunoSEQ multiplex PCR, and TCRdb's table has in-frame clones only and misses some. V, J and clone size are taken as reported in that table, and D and trimming were inferred from the DNA itself. The sample has 150,000 to 200,000 clones; 75% to 90% are singletons. This clone occurred once. The source material was peripheral blood. This clonotype was sampled from a man aged 35 to 55 with acute or convalescent COVID-19. The chain couples TRBV19 to TRBJ1-2, with 7 bases that match TRBD1. The CDR3 nucleotides read TGTGCCAGTAGTATCGACAGGGCAGATGGCTACACCTTC. Amino acid sequence: CASSIDRADGYTF.